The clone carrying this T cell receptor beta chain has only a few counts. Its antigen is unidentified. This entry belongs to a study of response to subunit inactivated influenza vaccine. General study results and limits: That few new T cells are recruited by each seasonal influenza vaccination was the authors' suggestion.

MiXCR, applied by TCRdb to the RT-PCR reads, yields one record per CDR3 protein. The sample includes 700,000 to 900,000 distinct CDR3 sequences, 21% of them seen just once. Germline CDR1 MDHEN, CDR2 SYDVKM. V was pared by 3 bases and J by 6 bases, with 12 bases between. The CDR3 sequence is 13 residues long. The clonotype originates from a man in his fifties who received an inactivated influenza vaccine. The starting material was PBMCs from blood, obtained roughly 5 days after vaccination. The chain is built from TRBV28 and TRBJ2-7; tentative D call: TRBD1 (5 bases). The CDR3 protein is CASSLQGSIEQYF. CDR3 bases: TGTGCCAGCAGTTTGCAGGGTTCCATCGAGCAGTACTTC.